Listed below are T cell receptor beta chains from one sample, sequenced in a study of read filtering for tumor transcriptome and immune sequencing. TCRdb used MiXCR to reprocess the reads, holding one entry per CDR3 protein. The data contain 55,000 to 60,000 distinct CDR3 sequences, 9% to 15% of them singletons. Sequenced: a population of CD138-negative cells sorted from bone marrow. The receptors were gathered from a donor over 35 with multiple myeloma. Both conserved end residues are part of each CDR3. A D gene is named only where the DNA matches it firmly. The size entry is marked missing in some rows and otherwise reads once, few, many or a size class.

d_call | j_call | v_call | clone_size | cdr3_nt | cdr3_aa
- | TRBJ1-6 | TRBV12-3/TRBV12-4 | many | TGTGCCAGCAGTCGGGACGCCCGAAATTCACCCCTCCACTTT | CASSRDARNSPLHF
- | TRBJ2-1 | TRBV12-3/TRBV12-4 | many | TGTGCCAGCAGTAGCCGAGGAGCTTACAATGAGCAGTTCTTC | CASSSRGAYNEQFF
- | TRBJ1-6 | TRBV27 | many | TGTGCCAGCAGTCCGCCAAATTCACCCCTCCACTTT | CASSPPNSPLHF
- | TRBJ2-2 | TRBV29-1 | few | TGCAGCGTTGGGGTTCCCGGGGAGCTGTTTTTT | CSVGVPGELFF
- | TRBJ2-1 | TRBV24-1 | many | TGTGCCACCAGTGCCGCCAGGGGAGGGGTCAATGAGCAGTTCTTC | CATSAARGGVNEQFF
TRBD2 | TRBJ2-2 | TRBV27 | many | TGTGCCAGCAGTTTATCGTATAGCGGGGTGACCGGGGAGCTGTTTTTT | CASSLSYSGVTGELFF
TRBD1 | TRBJ2-2 | TRBV9 | many | TGTGCCAGCAGCGCACGTATTGACAGGGTGGGCACCGGGGAGCTGTTTTTT | CASSARIDRVGTGELFF
- | TRBJ2-7 | TRBV9 | few | TGTGCCAGCAGCGAGAGCGGGGACAGCTCCTACGAGCAGTACTTC | CASSESGDSSYEQYF
TRBD2 | TRBJ2-5 | TRBV5-1 | few | TGCGCCAGCAGCTGGACTAGCGGGGGGACCCTGCAAGAGACCCAGTACTTC | CASSWTSGGTLQETQYF
- | TRBJ2-3 | TRBV11-2 | many | TGTGCCAGCAGCTTAGTTCTTGGAGATACGCAGTATTTT | CASSLVLGDTQYF
- | TRBJ2-6 | TRBV28 | many | TGTGCCAGCAATTACGGTGGGGCCAACGTCCTGACTTTC | CASNYGGANVLTF
- | TRBJ2-2 | TRBV5-1 | many | TGCGCCAGCAGCCGCGCACCTCCACCTGCGAACACCGGGGAGCTGTTTTTT | CASSRAPPPANTGELFF
- | TRBJ1-1 | TRBV20-1 | many | TGCAGTGCTAGAGAGTCTGACACTGAAGCTTTCTTT | CSARESDTEAFF
- | TRBJ2-5 | TRBV5-5 | many | TGTGCCAGCAGCTTAGAAAAAGCTAGCGAGTACTTC | CASSLEKASEYF
- | TRBJ2-3 | TRBV11-2 | few | TGTGCCAGCAGTGGGGGGCCCAGCACAGATACGCAGTATTTT | CASSGGPSTDTQYF
- | TRBJ2-2 | TRBV6-4 | many | TGTGCCAGCAGTTGGGGGTTCACCGGGGAGCTGTTTTTT | CASSWGFTGELFF
- | TRBJ2-1 | TRBV30 | many | TGTGCCTGGAGTGTACGGATCGGTAATGAGCAGTTCTTC | CAWSVRIGNEQFF
- | TRBJ1-5 | TRBV6-6 | - | TGTGCCAGCAGTTACCCCACGAGCAATCAGTCGCAGCATTTT | CASSYPTSNQSQHF
TRBD1 | TRBJ2-4 | TRBV20-1 | many | TGCAGTGGACAGGGTGAGGGCGCCAAAAACATTCAGTACTTC | CSGQGEGAKNIQYF
- | TRBJ1-1 | TRBV6-6 | many | TGTGCCAGCAGTTACGAGGGAACCTACACTGAAGCTTTCTTT | CASSYEGTYTEAFF